A single sample gave rise to the 4 T cell receptor beta chains below, sequenced in a study of OX40 agonist ivuxolimab in advanced cancers. Generated by immunoSEQ multiplex PCR, the TCRdb table keeps only in-frame clones and is missing some. The sample records 110,000 or so clones, less than 95% being singletons. Here the sequenced sample was CD4+ or CD8+ T cells sorted from blood, taken in a trial of the OX40 agonist ivuxolimab. Every receptor here comes from an adult with an advanced solid tumor such as melanoma, head and neck, liver or kidney cancer.

The J gene is TRBJ2-3, the V gene TRBV29-1, with D maybe TRBD2 (6 bases). The germline CDR1 and CDR2 sequences are SQVTM and ANQGSEA. This CDR3 has 15 amino acids. Trimming took 6 bases from V and 0 from J, leaving 16 bases between them. CDR3 residues: CSVALGTLSTDTQYF. DNA of the CDR3: TGCAGCGTGGCGTTGGGGACTCTTAGCACAGATACGCAGTATTTT.

This clone turned up a few times. The V gene is TRBV5-1, the J gene TRBJ2-5, with a tentative D call TRBD1 (8 bases). The CDR3 loop spans 15 amino acids. The germline V gene encodes CDR1 SGHRS and CDR2 YFSETQ. The V and J ends lost 2 bases and 5 bases respectively, with 16 bases between them. CDR3 sequence reads: CASSFGRGREETQYF. CDR3 nucleotides: TGCGCCAGCAGCTTCGGCAGGGGGCGGGAGGAGACCCAGTACTTC.

This clone turned up a few times. The V and J genes are TRBV27 and TRBJ2-5, with unresolved D. With 3 bases removed from V and 0 bases from J, the gap between germline ends came to 11 bases. This CDR3 contains 15 residues. The germline CDR1 and CDR2 sequences are MNHEY and SMNVEV (reference sequence). The CDR3 reads CASSFRTNDQETQYF. The CDR3 DNA follows: TGTGCCAGCAGTTTTAGGACCAACGACCAAGAGACCCAGTACTTC.

The rearrangement joins TRBV7-2 to TRBJ1-6, with 11 bases lining up with TRBD1. CDR1 and CDR2 from the germline V gene are SGHTA and FQGNSA. J gave up 12 bases and V 5 bases, and 15 bases lay outside the gene matches. This CDR3 is built from 17 residues. This CDR3 is CASSISPGQGGQRPLHF. The DNA of the CDR3 is TGTGCCAGCAGCATTTCGCCGGGACAGGGGGGCCAAAGACCCCTCCACTTT.